This T cell receptor beta chain was identified during a study of blood T cells in healthy people across ages (dated by TCRdb to the mid-2010s). At the level of the whole study: In model experiments, roughly one uniquely barcoded TCR beta cDNA molecule per two T cells was captured by template switching. The donors were split into four age groups: young (average around 15 years), middle-aged (around 40), aged (approximately 59) and long-lived (roughly 86). To avoid experimental bias, donors of different ages were distributed randomly across sequencing lanes. For two donors (one aged 18 to 30 and one aged 80 or older), the study analyzed two additional independent replicas of 1 million unique cDNA reads from the same blood draw. Using deep sequencing normalized with unique cDNA molecular identifiers, the study measured how TCR beta repertoire diversity changes with age.

Systemically healthy Caucasian individuals from Russia, 39 in total and aged about 6 to 100 years, were included as donors. Each donor gave roughly 11 milliliters of peripheral blood, drawn into EDTA-treated Vacutainer tubes. Ficoll-Paque density-gradient centrifugation was used to isolate PBMCs, with at least 6 million obtained per sample. Trizol reagent was used to extract total RNA from PBMCs, with at least 5 micrograms per sample. Naive CD45RAhigh/CD27high T cell percentages were measured by flow cytometry on a PBMC aliquot from every donor. About this clonotype itself: There is no known antigen for this receptor. There are no base qualities to consult, and no much larger clone falls within one base.

Receptor amplification or capture employed 5' RACE. Sequenced on an Illumina HiSeq 2500. A second 7 to 11 cycle PCR used a sample-barcoded 5' primer and a J-beta primer mix. A unique molecular identifier was introduced onto each TCR beta cDNA molecule by a template-switch 5' adaptor carrying 12 random nucleotides. Each sample yielded at least 2.5 million CDR3-containing paired-end reads. First-strand cDNA synthesis was performed from all RNA using the Mint cDNA synthesis kit, with priming by a TRBC-specific oligonucleotide. Following uracil-DNA glycosylase treatment, a first 18-cycle PCR with universal primers M1SS and BC2_uni_R was performed on all cDNA. On the authors' methods: For normalization, 1 million high-quality reads, each with a distinct molecular identifier, were randomly selected from each sample. Reads with shared molecular identifiers were discarded instead of being binned into consensus sequences. MiTCR, with a Q25 quality threshold and the strictest error-elimination algorithm, was used for CDR3 identification, clonotype clustering and error correction. A nonparametric unseen species model with Euler transformation was used to estimate lower-bound total TCR beta diversity. TCRdb passed the public sequencing reads through fastp at Q25 and MiXCR, retaining productive beta sequences. Under each unique CDR3 protein, matching rows form one entry showing the most common genes and DNA. The V and J calls follow TCRdb's processing rather than the paper's. Present in this sample are about 1,500,000 distinct CDR3 sequences, over 25% of which were seen just once. Approximately 7.7% of the sample comes from the top ten.

What the study reported, not specific to this receptor: Since profiling was done on bulk unsorted PBMCs, naive and antigen-experienced compartments could not be conclusively compared. Compared with the aged group, the long-lived group had more naive CD4+ T cells, fewer expanded clones and increased TCR diversity, a pattern suggesting age selection. Estimates of total diversity based on one million sequenced T cells were considered lower bounds and underestimates. Donor CMV infection status was unknown, potentially confounding age-related changes in expanded clonotypes. Observed TCR beta diversity per million T cells fell roughly linearly with age, and a significant reduction was already apparent by age roughly 40. A strong correlation was found between observed TCR beta diversity and the percentage of naive T cells measured by flow cytometry.

Material for sequencing was blood. The TCR sequence derives from a young woman in good health.

The CDR3 amino acid sequence is: CASSLGGGSHGYTF. The DNA reads as follows: TGTGCCAGCAGCTTGGGAGGAGGTTCCCATGGCTACACCTTC. The rearrangement combines TRBV5-5 with TRBJ1-2, with the identity of the D gene unclear. The CDR3 covers 14 residues, taking in both the cysteine and the phenylalanine. The entry retains the CDR3 DNA only, 42 bases that are in frame from base 1. V gives up 0 bases and J gives up 6 bases, and the segment between their germline ends measures 12 bases. CDR1 SGHKS and CDR2 YYEKEE are derived from the germline V gene (reference sequence).